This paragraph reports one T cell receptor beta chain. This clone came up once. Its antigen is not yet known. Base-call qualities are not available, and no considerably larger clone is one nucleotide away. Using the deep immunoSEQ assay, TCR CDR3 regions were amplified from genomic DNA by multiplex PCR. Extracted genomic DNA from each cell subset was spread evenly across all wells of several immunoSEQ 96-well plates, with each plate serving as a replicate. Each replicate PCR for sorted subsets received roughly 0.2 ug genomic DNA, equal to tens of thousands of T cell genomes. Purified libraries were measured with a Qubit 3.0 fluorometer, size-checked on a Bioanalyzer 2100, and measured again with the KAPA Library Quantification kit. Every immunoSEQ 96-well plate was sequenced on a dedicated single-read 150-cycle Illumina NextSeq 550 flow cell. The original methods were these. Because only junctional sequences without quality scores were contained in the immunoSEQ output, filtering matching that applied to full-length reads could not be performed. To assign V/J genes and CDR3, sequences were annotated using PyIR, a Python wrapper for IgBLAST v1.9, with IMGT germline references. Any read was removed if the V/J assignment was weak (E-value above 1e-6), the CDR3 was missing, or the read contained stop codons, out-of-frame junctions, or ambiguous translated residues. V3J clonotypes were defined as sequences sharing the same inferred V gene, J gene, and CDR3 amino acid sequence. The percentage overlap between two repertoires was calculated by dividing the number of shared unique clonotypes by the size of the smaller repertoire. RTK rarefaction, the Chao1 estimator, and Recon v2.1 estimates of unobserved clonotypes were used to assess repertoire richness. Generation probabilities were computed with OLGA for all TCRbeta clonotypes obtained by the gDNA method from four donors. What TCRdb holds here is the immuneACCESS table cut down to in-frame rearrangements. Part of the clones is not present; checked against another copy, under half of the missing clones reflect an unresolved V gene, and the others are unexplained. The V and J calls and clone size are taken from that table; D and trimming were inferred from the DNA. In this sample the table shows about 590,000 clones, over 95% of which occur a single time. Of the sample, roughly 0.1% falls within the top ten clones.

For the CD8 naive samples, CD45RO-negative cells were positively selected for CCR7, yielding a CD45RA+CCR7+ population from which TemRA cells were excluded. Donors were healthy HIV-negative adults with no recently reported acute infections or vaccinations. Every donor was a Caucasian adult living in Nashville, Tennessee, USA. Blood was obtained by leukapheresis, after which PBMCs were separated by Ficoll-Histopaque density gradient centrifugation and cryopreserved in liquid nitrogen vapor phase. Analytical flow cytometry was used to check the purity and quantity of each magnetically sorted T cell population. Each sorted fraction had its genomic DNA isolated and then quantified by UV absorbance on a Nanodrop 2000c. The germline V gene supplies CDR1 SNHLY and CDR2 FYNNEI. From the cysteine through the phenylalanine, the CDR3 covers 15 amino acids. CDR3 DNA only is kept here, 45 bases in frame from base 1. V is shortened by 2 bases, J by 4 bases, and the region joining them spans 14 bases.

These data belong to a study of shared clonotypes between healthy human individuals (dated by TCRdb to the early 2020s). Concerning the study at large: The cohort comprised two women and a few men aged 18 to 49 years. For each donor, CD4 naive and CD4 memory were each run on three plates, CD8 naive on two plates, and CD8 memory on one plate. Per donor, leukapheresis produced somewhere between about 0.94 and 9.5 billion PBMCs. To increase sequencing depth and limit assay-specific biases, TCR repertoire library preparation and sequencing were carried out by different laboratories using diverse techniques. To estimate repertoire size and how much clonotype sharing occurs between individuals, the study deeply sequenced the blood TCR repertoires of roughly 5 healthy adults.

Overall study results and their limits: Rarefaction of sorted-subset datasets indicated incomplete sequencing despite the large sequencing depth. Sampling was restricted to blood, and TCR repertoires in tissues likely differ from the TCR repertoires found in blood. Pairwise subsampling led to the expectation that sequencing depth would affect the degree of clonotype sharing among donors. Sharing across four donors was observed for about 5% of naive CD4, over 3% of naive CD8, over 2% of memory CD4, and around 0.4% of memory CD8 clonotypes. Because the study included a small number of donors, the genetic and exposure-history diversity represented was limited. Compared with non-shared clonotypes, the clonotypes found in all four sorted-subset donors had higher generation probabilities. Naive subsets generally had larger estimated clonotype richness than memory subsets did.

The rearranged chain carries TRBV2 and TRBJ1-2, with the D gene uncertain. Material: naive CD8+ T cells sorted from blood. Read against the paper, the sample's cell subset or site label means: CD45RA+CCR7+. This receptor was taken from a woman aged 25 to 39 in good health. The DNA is TGTGCCAGCAGTGAAACCCCCGGACGGTTCTATGGCTACACCTTC. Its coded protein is CASSETPGRFYGYTF.